These 3 T cell receptor beta chains were all obtained from the same sample, sequenced in a study of T cell responses to AZD1222 COVID-19 vaccine. Method: immunoSEQ multiplex PCR; TCRdb's copy keeps in-frame clones and lacks some. The sample consists of about 150,000 clones, around 92% of them appearing once. Sequenced material: peripheral blood, taken 28 days after the second AZD1222 dose. Receptor source: an adult who received the AZD1222 COVID-19 vaccine.

The rearrangement uses TRBV5-1 and TRBJ1-1; 7 bases agree with TRBD1. The germline CDR1 and CDR2 sequences are SGHRS and YFSETQ. With 3 bases clipped from V and 3 bases from J, the junction kept 8 bases outside the gene matches. The CDR3 contains 15 residues. The CDR3 DNA sequence: TGCGCCAGCAGCTCCAGGGGACAGCTCGACACTGAAGCTTTCTTT. It specifies CASSSRGQLDTEAFF.

This rearrangement joins TRBV15 to TRBJ2-1; TRBD2 matches 10 bases. The CDR3 extends over 17 amino acids. CDR1 LNHNV and CDR2 YYDKDF come from the germline V gene (reference sequence). The V and J ends lost 3 bases and 3 bases, in that order; junction bases with no gene match: 8. This CDR3 is CATSRMTSGQFYNEQFF. The CDR3 DNA sequence: TGTGCCACCAGCAGGATGACTAGCGGGCAATTCTACAATGAGCAGTTCTTC.

The chain uses TRBV6-1 and TRBJ2-2; 7 nucleotides agree with TRBD1. This CDR3 is built from 18 residues. The ends lost 1 base at V and 1 base at J; junction bases unmatched: 9. Germline V gives CDR1 MNHNS, CDR2 SASEGT. The CDR3 loop reads CASSEVVATGWNTGELFF. The CDR3 DNA reads as TGTGCCAGCAGTGAAGTGGTTGCGACAGGGTGGAACACCGGGGAGCTGTTTTTT.